These 2 T cell receptor beta chains were sequenced from one sample in a study of shared clonotypes between healthy human individuals. Profiled with immunoSEQ multiplex PCR; TCRdb holds only in-frame clones, not every one. The table shows just over 2,000,000 clones, with 85% to 95% occurring only once. The specimen sequenced was naive CD4+ T cells sorted from blood. Specified subset: CD45RA+ positively selected. The receptors originated from a man between 18 and 35 years old in good health.

This clone was recorded at least ten times. The V gene is TRBV18, the J gene TRBJ2-7; 10 bases align to TRBD2. Germline V gene data show CDR1 as KGHSH and CDR2 as LQKENI. Trimming took 6 bases from V and 4 from J; bases not matched to a gene: 6. This CDR3 region has 14 residues. The chain's CDR3 is CASSLAGEFYEQYF. The DNA for the CDR3 is TGTGCCAGCTCTCTAGCGGGGGAATTTTACGAGCAGTACTTC. Filled out from reference TRBV18 and TRBJ2-7, the complete variable domain reads NAGVMQNPRHLVRRRGQEARLRCSPMKGHSHVYWYRQLPEEGLKFMVYLQKENIIDESGMPKERFSAEFPKEGPSILRIQQVVRGDSAAYFCASSLAGEFYEQYFGPGTRLTVT.

V usage is TRBV7-3 and J usage is TRBJ2-3; no definite D call. This CDR3 is built from 13 residues. Germline values: CDR1 SGHTA, CDR2 FQGTGA. Between the trimmed V and J ends, which lost 2 bases and 5 bases, there was a span of 8 bases. The CDR3 sequence is CASSLDRLDTQYF. In DNA form, the CDR3 reads TGTGCCAGCAGCTTAGATCGACTAGATACGCAGTATTTT.